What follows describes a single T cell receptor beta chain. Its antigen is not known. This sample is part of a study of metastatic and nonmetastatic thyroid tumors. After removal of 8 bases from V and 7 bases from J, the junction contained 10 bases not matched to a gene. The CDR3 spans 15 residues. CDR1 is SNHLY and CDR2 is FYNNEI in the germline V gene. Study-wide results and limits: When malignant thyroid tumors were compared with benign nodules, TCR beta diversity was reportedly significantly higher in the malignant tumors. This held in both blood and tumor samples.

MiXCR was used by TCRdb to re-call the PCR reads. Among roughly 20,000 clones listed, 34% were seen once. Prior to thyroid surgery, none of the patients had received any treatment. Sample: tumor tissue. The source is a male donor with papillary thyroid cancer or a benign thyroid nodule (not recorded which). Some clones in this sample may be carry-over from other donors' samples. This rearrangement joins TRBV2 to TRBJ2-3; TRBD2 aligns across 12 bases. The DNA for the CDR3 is TGTGCCAGCGGTGGACTAGCGGGACCTGAGTATACGCAGTATTTT. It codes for CASGGLAGPEYTQYF.